This T cell receptor (beta chain) was documented in a study of T cell responses to AZD1222 COVID-19 vaccine. Study-wide findings and caveats: Compared with day 0, the breadth and depth of the Spike-specific TCR repertoire rose significantly after two doses of AZD1222. The CD4 TCRs associated with vaccination extended across spike and predominated at 160-218 and 743-854. White British donors predominated, females outnumbered males, and clonal diversity was possibly underestimated. Repertoires were obtained solely post-peak T cell response.

As regards this clone: Its target is unknown.

TCRdb keeps only in-frame clones here, not all; method: immunoSEQ multiplex PCR. The table records 200,000 or so clones, 85% to 95% of them present only once. The J segment lost 9 bases and the V segment lost 3 bases, leaving 6 bases of the junction unmatched. This CDR3 is built from 13 residues. The germline CDR1 and CDR2 sequences are SQVTM and ANQGSEA. The sequence was collected from an adult in good health. The sequences come from peripheral blood, collected on day 0 of AZD1222 vaccination. The gene calls are TRBV29-1 and TRBJ2-4; 9 bases are shared with TRBD1. In nucleotides, the CDR3 is TGCAGCGTTGAGCGGGACAGGGACGGCATTCAGTACTTC. This gives the protein CSVERDRDGIQYF.